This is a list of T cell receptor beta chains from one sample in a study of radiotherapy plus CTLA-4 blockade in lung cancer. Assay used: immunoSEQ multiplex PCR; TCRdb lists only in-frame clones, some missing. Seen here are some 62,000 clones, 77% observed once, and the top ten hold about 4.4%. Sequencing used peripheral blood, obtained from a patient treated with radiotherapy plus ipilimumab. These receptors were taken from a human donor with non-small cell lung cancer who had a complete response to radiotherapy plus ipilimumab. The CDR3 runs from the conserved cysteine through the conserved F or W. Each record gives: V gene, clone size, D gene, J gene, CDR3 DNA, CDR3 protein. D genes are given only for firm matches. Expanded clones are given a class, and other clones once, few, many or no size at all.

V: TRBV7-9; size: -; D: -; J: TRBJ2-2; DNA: TGTGCCAGCAGCTTCAGGAGGGGGCTCCCGAACACCGGGGAGCTGTTTTTT; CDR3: CASSFRRGLPNTGELFF
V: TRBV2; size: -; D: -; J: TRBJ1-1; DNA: TGTGCCAGCAGTGAAACAGGCAGCGTCACTGAAGCTTTCTTT; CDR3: CASSETGSVTEAFF
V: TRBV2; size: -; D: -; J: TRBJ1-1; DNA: TGTGCCAGCAGTCCCCCCGGGGGAGCCACTGAAGCTTTCTTT; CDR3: CASSPPGGATEAFF
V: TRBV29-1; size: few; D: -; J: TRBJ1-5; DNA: TGCAGCGTTAGAACAGGGAATCAGCCCCAGCATTTT; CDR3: CSVRTGNQPQHF
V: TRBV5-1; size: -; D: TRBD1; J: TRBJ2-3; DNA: TGCGCCGGTTCGACAGGGGGCCCCACAGATACGCAGTATTTT; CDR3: CAGSTGGPTDTQYF
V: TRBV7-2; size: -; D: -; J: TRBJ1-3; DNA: TGTGCCAGCAGCTTAGCGGTTGATTTAAGGGGAAACACCATATATTTT; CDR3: CASSLAVDLRGNTIYF
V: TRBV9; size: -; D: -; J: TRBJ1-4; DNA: TGTGCCAGCAGCAAAGCTTACGGCGGGGAAAAACTGTTTTTT; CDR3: CASSKAYGGEKLFF
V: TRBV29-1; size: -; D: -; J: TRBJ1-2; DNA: TGCAGCGTTGAGACAGTCTATGGCTACACCTTC; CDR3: CSVETVYGYTF
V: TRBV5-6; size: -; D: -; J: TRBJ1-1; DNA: TGTGCCAGCAGTTCCCCCTTATTGAACACTGAAGCTTTCTTT; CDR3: CASSSPLLNTEAFF
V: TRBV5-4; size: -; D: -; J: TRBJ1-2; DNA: TGTGCCAGCAGCTTGCCCAGCAATAACTATGGCTACACCTTC; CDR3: CASSLPSNNYGYTF